This entry lists 8 T cell receptor beta chains sequenced from one sample in a study of blood T cell repertoires in COVID-19 (dated by TCRdb to about 2020). Libraries were prepared through the immunoSEQ multiplex PCR assay. TCRdb carries this immuneACCESS record with in-frame sequences only. Its versions omit some clonotypes, under half of them owing to an unresolved V gene in the studies checked, with the rest unexplained. In this sample the table shows 150,000 to 250,000 clones, roughly 87% of which occur a single time. About 2.3% of the sample comes from the top ten. The sequenced sample consisted of PBMCs or T cells enriched from blood (not recorded which). The receptor set was obtained from a woman younger than 45 who had recovered from COVID-19.

This chain uses TRBV7-3 with TRBJ2-7; 8 nucleotides line up with TRBD1. Per germline, CDR1 SGHTA and CDR2 FQGTGA. The CDR3 extends over 14 amino acids. V was pared by 3 bases and J by 3 bases, with 4 bases of the junction left unmatched. DNA for the CDR3: TGTGCCAGCAGCTTCGGACAGGGAGTCTACGAGCAGTACTTC. This gives the protein CASSFGQGVYEQYF.

This rearrangement joins TRBV7-2 to TRBJ2-7, with TRBD1 matching over 9 bases. The CDR3 spans 16 residues. Germline CDR1 and CDR2: SGHTA and FQGNSA. V lost 0 bases, J lost 12 bases, and 15 bases stayed unmatched. CDR3 loop: CASSLAGPGTGPFRYF. CDR3 coding DNA: TGTGCCAGCAGCTTAGCAGGTCCGGGGACAGGGCCTTTTCGGTACTTC.

The DNA of the CDR3 is TGTGCCAGCAGCTTGGGTGTCGGTAGCGGGGAAGATACGCAGTATTTT. Its translation: CASSLGVGSGEDTQYF. The V and J genes are TRBV7-9 and TRBJ2-3; 8 bases line up with TRBD2. The CDR3 is 16 amino acids. Losses at the gene ends were 3 bases for V and 5 bases for J; bases not matched to a gene: 10. The germline CDR1 and CDR2 sequences are SEHNR and FQNEAQ (reference sequence). The variable domain in full, with the rest retrieved from reference TRBV7-9 and TRBJ2-3, is DTGVSQNPRHKITKRGQNVTFRCDPISEHNRLYWYRQTLGQGPEFLTYFQNEAQLEKSRLLSDRFSAERPKGSFSTLEIQRTEQGDSAMYLCASSLGVGSGEDTQYFGPGTRLTVL.

Points on this clone: The junction and the germline gene differ at one end; a read error may be behind it. This rearrangement joins TRBV3-1 (or the pseudogene TRBV3-2) to TRBJ2-5; D remains ambiguous. The CDR3 loop spans 13 amino acids. CDR1 is LGHDT and CDR2 is YNNKEL in the germline V gene (reference sequence). The CDR3 protein is CASTQGPRETQYF. The DNA for the CDR3 is TGTGCCAGCACCCAAGGCCCCCGGGAGACCCAGTACTTC.

The chain uses TRBV7-9 and TRBJ2-1; 7 bases match TRBD2. CDR3 size: 19 residues. Germline assignment: CDR1 SEHNR and CDR2 FQNEAQ (reference sequence). Unmatched junction bases numbered 24, after V lost 6 bases and J lost 7 bases. The CDR3 loop reads CASRPRIGMGGRRGNEQFF. Written as DNA, the CDR3 is TGTGCCAGCAGACCCAGAATAGGGATGGGCGGGAGACGAGGGAATGAGCAGTTCTTC.

V and J are TRBV5-6 and TRBJ1-2, with 11 bases fitting TRBD1. Germline V gives CDR1 SGHDT, CDR2 YYEEEE. V lost 6 bases, J lost 4 bases, and 14 bases stayed unmatched. The CDR3 covers 17 residues. The CDR3 loop reads CASIQGTGGSSGYGYTF. Here the CDR3 DNA reads TGTGCCAGCATCCAAGGGACAGGGGGAAGTAGTGGCTATGGCTACACCTTC.

The chain has TRBV7-9 and TRBJ1-1, with TRBD1 matching 7 bases. The CDR3 loop spans 12 amino acids. V lost 3 bases, J lost 8 bases, and 3 bases stayed unmatched. In germline, CDR1 is SEHNR, CDR2 FQNEAQ (reference sequence). In nucleotides, the CDR3 is TGTGCCAGCAGCTTCCCACAGGGGGAAGCTTTCTTT. Translated: CASSFPQGEAFF. The full variable domain, with the rest looked up from reference TRBV7-9 and TRBJ1-1, is DTGVSQNPRHKITKRGQNVTFRCDPISEHNRLYWYRQTLGQGPEFLTYFQNEAQLEKSRLLSDRFSAERPKGSFSTLEIQRTEQGDSAMYLCASSFPQGEAFFGQGTRLTVV.

There are a few counts of this clone. This CDR3 is CASSSGTSRDTQYF. In DNA, the CDR3 is TGTGCCAGCAGCTCGGGGACTAGCAGGGATACGCAGTATTTT. The J gene is TRBJ2-3, the V gene TRBV7-3; 9 nucleotides agree with TRBD2. This CDR3 contains 14 residues. With V trimmed by 4 bases and J by 6 bases, 5 bases remained unmatched. CDR1 SGHTA and CDR2 FQGTGA come from the germline V gene.